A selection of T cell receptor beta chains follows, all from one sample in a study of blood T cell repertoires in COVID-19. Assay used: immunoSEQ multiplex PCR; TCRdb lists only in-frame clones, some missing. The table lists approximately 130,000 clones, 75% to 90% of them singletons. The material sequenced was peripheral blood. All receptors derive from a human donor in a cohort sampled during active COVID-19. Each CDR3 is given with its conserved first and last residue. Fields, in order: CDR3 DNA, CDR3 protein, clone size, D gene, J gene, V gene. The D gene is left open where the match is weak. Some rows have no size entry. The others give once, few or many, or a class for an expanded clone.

TGTGCCAGCAGCTCCCTCTTACTAGCGGGCCGCACAGATACGCAGTATTTT	CASSSLLLAGRTDTQYF	once	TRBD2	TRBJ2-3	TRBV14
TGTGCCAGCAGCGCTGGGACAGGCCATAGCAATCAGCCCCAGCATTTT	CASSAGTGHSNQPQHF	NA	TRBD1	TRBJ1-5	TRBV25-1
TGTGCCAGCAGCTTAGAGAGGAGGACCCTATACAATGAGCAGTTCTTC	CASSLERRTLYNEQFF	NA	NA	TRBJ2-1	TRBV11-3
TGTGCCAGTAGTATCGTAGTGGACAGGAGGAGCTCCTATAATTCACCCCTCCACTTT	CASSIVVDRRSSYNSPLHF	NA	TRBD1	TRBJ1-6	TRBV19
TGTGCCAGTAGTATAGATCAGCCTCTGCCGGGCGGGAAATACACAGATACGCAGTATTTT	CASSIDQPLPGGKYTDTQYF	NA	NA	TRBJ2-3	TRBV19
TGTGCCTGGATTCCCCCGACTAGCGGGAGCCTCAAAAATGAGCAGTTCTTC	CAWIPPTSGSLKNEQFF	NA	TRBD2	TRBJ2-1	TRBV30
TGTGCCAGTAGTACAAGCGGGGGAAGCAATCAGCCCCAGCATTTT	CASSTSGGSNQPQHF	once	NA	TRBJ1-5	TRBV19
TGTGCCAGCAGCTCCGCAGGGGTCCGGACCTACGAGCAGTACTTC	CASSSAGVRTYEQYF	NA	NA	TRBJ2-7	TRBV7-2
TGTGCCAGCAGTAAAGACAGGGGCGTGGGGACAGATACGCAGTATTTT	CASSKDRGVGTDTQYF	NA	TRBD1	TRBJ2-3	TRBV27
TGTGCCAGCAGTTCCCCGGCGGACTCCAGAGGGTATGGCTACACCTTC	CASSSPADSRGYGYTF	NA	NA	TRBJ1-2	TRBV6-5
TGTGCCAGCAGTTTTAGCGGGAGGGCCACCGGGGAGCTGTTTTTT	CASSFSGRATGELFF	NA	TRBD2	TRBJ2-2	TRBV27
TGCGCCAGCAGCTTGGCCGGGAGAACGAGACAAGAGACCCAGTACTTC	CASSLAGRTRQETQYF	NA	NA	TRBJ2-5	TRBV5-1
TGTGCCAGCAGTTACCTAGCCCGCAATGAGCAGTTCTTC	CASSYLARNEQFF	NA	NA	TRBJ2-1	TRBV6-5
TGTGCCACCAAACAGGGTTCTGGGGCCAACGTCCTGACTTTC	CATKQGSGANVLTF	NA	NA	TRBJ2-6	TRBV15
TGTGCCAGCAGCTCCGGGGGACAGGGGAGGACTAATGAAAAACTGTTTTTT	CASSSGGQGRTNEKLFF	NA	TRBD1	TRBJ1-4	TRBV5-6
TGTGCCAGCTCACCATATTTGATAGCGGGGGTTCAAGAGACCCAGTACTTC	CASSPYLIAGVQETQYF	NA	TRBD2	TRBJ2-5	TRBV18
TGTGCCAGCAGTTATATCGAGACAGGGCAATCTGGGGCCAACGTCCTGACTTTC	CASSYIETGQSGANVLTF	once	TRBD1	TRBJ2-6	TRBV6-2/TRBV6-3
TGTGCCAGTAGTACCATCACAGGGAGCTCCTACAATGAGCAGTTCTTC	CASSTITGSSYNEQFF	NA	NA	TRBJ2-1	TRBV19
TGTGCCAGCTCACCGTTAGGGGGAGAGACCCAGTACTTC	CASSPLGGETQYF	NA	NA	TRBJ2-5	TRBV18
TGTGCCAGCAGTGCAGTGGGGGACTGGAACTATGGCTACACCTTC	CASSAVGDWNYGYTF	NA	NA	TRBJ1-2	TRBV6-2/TRBV6-3
TGTGCCAGCAGCTTAGGGCAGGGAAATGAGCAGTTCTTC	CASSLGQGNEQFF	NA	NA	TRBJ2-1	TRBV11-2
TGTGCCAGCAGCGAGGGGGTGGGGCCCGACTACGAGCAGTACTTC	CASSEGVGPDYEQYF	NA	NA	TRBJ2-7	TRBV9
TGTGCCAGCAGTTTGAGCGGGACCTACGAGCAGTACTTC	CASSLSGTYEQYF	NA	TRBD2	TRBJ2-7	TRBV12-3/TRBV12-4
TGTGCCAGGACCGGGACAGGGCTTACTGGGGCCAACGTCCTGACTTTC	CARTGTGLTGANVLTF	NA	TRBD1	TRBJ2-6	TRBV30
TGTGCCAGCAGCTCGTCGACAGGGGGACAGCCCCAGCATTTT	CASSSSTGGQPQHF	NA	TRBD1	TRBJ1-5	TRBV7-8
TGTGCCAGCAGGAGAGCGGGGGGCAGCACAGATACGCAGTATTTT	CASRRAGGSTDTQYF	NA	TRBD2	TRBJ2-3	TRBV2
TGCGCCAGCAGCCAAGATTCTCCCAGGGGTGCGGGTGCGGGCACTGAAGCTTTCTTT	CASSQDSPRGAGAGTEAFF	once	NA	TRBJ1-1	TRBV4-3